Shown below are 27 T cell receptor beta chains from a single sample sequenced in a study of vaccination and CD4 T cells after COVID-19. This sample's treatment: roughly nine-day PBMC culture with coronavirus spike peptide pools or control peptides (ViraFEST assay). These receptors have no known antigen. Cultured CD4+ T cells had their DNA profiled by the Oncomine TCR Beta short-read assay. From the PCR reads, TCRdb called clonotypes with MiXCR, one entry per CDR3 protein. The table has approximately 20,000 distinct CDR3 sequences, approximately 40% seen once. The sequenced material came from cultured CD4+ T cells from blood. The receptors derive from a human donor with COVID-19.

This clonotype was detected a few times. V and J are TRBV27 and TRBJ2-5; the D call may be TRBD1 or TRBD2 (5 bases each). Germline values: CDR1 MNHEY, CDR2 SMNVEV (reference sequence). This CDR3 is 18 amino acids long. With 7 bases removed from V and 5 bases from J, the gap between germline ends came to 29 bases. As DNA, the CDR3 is TGTGCCAGCACCCCTTCCCCCTCTTCAGGGACCGGCCGGGAGACCCAGTACTTC. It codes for CASTPSPSSGTGRETQYF.

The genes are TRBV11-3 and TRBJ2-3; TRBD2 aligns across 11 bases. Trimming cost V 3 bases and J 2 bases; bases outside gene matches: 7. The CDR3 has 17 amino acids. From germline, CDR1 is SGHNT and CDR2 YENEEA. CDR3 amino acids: CASSLASGGSLTDTQYF. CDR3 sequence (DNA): TGTGCCAGCAGCTTGGCTAGCGGGGGGTCCCTCACAGATACGCAGTATTTT.

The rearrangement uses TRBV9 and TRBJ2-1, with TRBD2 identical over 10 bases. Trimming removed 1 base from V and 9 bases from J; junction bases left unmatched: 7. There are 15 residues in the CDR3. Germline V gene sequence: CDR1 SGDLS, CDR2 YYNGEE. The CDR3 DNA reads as TGTGCCAGCAGCGTAATCGGGACTAGCGTCAGTGAGCAGTTCTTC. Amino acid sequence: CASSVIGTSVSEQFF.

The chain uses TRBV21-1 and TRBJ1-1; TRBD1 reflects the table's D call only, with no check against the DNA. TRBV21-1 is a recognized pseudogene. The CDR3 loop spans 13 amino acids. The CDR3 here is CASDDRKNTEAFF. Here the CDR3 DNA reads TGTGCCAGCGACGACAGAAAGAACACTGAAGCTTTCTTT.

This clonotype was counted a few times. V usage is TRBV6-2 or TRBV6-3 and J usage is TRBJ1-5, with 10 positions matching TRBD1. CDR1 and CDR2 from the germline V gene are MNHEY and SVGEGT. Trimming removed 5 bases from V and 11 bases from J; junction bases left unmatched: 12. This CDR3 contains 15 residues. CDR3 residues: CASSHRDRGSAAQHF. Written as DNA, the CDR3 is TGTGCCAGCAGTCACCGGGACAGGGGATCAGCGGCCCAGCATTTT.

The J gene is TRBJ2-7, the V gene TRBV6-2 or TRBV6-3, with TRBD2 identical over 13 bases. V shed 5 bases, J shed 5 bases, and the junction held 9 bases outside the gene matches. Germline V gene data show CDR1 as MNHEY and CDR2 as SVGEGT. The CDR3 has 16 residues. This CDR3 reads CASSRRGTSGVHEQYF. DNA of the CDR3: TGTGCCAGCAGTCGAAGAGGGACTAGCGGGGTTCACGAGCAGTACTTC.

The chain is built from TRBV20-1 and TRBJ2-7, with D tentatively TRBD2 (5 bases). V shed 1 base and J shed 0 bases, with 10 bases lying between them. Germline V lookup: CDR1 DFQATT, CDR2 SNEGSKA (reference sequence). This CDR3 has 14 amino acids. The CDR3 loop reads CSARGDGISYEQYF. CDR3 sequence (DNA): TGCAGTGCTAGAGGAGACGGGATCTCCTACGAGCAGTACTTC.

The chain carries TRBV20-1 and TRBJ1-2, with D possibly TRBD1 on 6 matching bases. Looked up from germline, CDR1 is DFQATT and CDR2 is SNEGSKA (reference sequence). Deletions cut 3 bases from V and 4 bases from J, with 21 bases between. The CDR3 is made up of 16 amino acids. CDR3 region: CSASLLQGPGAYGYTF. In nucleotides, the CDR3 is TGCAGTGCTAGCCTATTACAGGGACCGGGGGCCTATGGCTACACCTTC.

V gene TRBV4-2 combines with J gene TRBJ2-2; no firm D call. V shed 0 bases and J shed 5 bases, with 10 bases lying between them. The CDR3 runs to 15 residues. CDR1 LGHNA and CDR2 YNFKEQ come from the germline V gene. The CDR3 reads CASSQDILITGELFF. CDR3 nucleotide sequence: TGTGCCAGCAGCCAAGATATACTTATTACCGGGGAGCTGTTTTTT.

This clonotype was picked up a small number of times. CDR3 loop: CASSSQGNSPLHF. The CDR3 bases are TGTGCCAGCAGCTCTCAGGGCAATTCACCCCTCCACTTT. The V and J genes are TRBV7-6 and TRBJ1-6, with TRBD1 as a possible D gene (5 bases). Trimming cost V 4 bases and J 7 bases, with 8 bases left between them. Germline-derived CDR1 and CDR2 are SGHVS and FNYEAQ. The CDR3 runs 13 residues.

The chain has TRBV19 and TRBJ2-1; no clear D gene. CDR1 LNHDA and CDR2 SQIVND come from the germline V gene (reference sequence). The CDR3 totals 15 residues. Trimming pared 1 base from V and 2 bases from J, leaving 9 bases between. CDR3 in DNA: TGTGCCAGTAGTATAGGCGCAGGCCCCTACAATGAGCAGTTCTTC. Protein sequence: CASSIGAGPYNEQFF.

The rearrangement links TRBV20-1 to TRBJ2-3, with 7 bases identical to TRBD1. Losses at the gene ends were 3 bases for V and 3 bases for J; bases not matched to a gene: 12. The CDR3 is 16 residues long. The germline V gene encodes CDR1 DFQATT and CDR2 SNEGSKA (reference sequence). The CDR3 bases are TGCAGTGCTAGGGGGCCACAGGGGAAGGGTACAGATACGCAGTATTTT. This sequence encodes CSARGPQGKGTDTQYF.

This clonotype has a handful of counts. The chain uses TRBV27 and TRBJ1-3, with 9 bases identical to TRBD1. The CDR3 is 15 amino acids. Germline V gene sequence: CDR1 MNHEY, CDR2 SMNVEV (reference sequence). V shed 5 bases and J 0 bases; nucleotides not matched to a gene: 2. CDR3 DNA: TGTGCCAGCAGTAGACAGGGGGTCTCTGGAAACACCATATATTTT. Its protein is CASSRQGVSGNTIYF.

CDR3 in DNA: TGTGCCAGCAGCCAGTTGACTAGCGGGGGGAGCACAGATACGCAGTATTTT. This translates into CASSQLTSGGSTDTQYF. V gene TRBV4-2 combines with J gene TRBJ2-3; 13 nucleotides align to TRBD2. V lost 3 bases to trimming and J lost 0 bases; unmatched junction nucleotides: 3. Looked up from germline, CDR1 is LGHNA and CDR2 is YNFKEQ. CDR3 length equals 17 residues.

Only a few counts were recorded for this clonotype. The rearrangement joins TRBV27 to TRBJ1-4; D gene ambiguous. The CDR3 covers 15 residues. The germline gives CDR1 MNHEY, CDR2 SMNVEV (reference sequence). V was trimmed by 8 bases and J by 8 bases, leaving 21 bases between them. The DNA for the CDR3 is TGTGCCAGCGCCCTGATCACCCCGACTCCGGAAAAACTGTTTTTT. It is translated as CASALITPTPEKLFF. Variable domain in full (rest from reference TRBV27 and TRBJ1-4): EAQVTQNPRYLITVTGKKLTVTCSQNMNHEYMSWYRQDPGLGLRQIYYSMNVEVTDKGDVPEGYKVSRKEKRNFPLILESPSPNQTSLYFCASALITPTPEKLFFGSGTQLSVL.

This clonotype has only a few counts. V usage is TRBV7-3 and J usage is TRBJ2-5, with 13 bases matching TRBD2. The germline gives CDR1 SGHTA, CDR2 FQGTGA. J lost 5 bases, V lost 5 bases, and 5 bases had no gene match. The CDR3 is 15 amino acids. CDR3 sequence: CASSLTSGGGETQYF. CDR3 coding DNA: TGTGCCAGCAGCCTCACTAGCGGGGGGGGCGAGACCCAGTACTTC.

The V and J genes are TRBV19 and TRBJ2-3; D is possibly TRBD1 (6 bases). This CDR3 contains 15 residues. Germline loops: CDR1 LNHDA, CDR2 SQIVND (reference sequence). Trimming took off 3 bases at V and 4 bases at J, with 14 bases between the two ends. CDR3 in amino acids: CASSIWGQGSDTQYF. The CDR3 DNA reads TGTGCCAGTAGTATCTGGGGTCAGGGGTCAGATACGCAGTATTTT.

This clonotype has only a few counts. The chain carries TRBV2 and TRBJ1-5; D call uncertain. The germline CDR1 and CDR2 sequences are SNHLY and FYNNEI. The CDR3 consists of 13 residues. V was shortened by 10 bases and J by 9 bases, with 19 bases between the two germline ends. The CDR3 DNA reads TGTGCCACGTCCCCGGTAGGTCCGGGGCCCCAGCATTTT. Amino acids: CATSPVGPGPQHF.

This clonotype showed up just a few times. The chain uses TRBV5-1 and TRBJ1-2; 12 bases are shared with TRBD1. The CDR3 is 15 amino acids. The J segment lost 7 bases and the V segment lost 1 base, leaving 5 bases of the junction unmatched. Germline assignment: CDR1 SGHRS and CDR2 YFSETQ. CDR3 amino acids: CASSLRGGQGAGYTF. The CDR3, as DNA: TGCGCCAGCAGCTTGAGAGGGGGACAGGGGGCTGGCTACACCTTC.

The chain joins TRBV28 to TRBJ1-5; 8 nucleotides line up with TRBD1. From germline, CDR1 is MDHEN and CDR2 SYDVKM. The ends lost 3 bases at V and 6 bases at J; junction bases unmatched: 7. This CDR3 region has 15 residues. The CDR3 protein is CASSLPGQAPQPQHF. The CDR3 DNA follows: TGTGCCAGCAGTTTGCCGGGACAGGCACCTCAGCCCCAGCATTTT.

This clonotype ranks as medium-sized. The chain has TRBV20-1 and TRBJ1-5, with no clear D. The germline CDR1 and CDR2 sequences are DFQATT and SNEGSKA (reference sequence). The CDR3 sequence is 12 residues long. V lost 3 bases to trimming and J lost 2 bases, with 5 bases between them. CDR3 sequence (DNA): TGCAGTGCTAGCCGGGGCAATCAGCCCCAGCATTTT. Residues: CSASRGNQPQHF.

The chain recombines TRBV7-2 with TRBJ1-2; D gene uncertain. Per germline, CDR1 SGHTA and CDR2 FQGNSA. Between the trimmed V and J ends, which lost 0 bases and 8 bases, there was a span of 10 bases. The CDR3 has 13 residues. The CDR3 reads CASSLAGVGGYTF. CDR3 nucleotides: TGTGCCAGCAGCTTAGCTGGGGTAGGCGGCTACACCTTC. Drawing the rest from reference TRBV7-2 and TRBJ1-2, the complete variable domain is GAGVSQSPSNKVTEKGKDVELRCDPISGHTALYWYRQSLGQGLEFLIYFQGNSAPDKSGLPSDRFSAERTGGSVSTLTIQRTQQEDSAVYLCASSLAGVGGYTFGSGTRLTVV.

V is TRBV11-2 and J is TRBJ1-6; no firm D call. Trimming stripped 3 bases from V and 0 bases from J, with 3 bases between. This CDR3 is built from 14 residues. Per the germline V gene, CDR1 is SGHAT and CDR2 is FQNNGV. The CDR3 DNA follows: TGTGCCAGCAGCTTCAGCTCCTATAATTCACCCCTCCACTTT. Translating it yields CASSFSSYNSPLHF.

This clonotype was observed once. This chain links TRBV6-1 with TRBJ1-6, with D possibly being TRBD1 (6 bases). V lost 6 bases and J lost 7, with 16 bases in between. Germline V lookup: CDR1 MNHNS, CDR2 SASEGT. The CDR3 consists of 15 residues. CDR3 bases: TGTGCCAGCAGGGTACGACGGGACACCAATTCACCCCTCCACTTT. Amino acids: CASRVRRDTNSPLHF.

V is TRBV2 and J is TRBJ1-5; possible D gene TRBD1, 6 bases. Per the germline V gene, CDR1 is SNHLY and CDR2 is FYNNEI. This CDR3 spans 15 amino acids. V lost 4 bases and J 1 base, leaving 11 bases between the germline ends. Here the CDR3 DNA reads TGTGCCAGCAGTGTTGGGCAGGGGAGCAATCAGCCCCAGCATTTT. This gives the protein CASSVGQGSNQPQHF.

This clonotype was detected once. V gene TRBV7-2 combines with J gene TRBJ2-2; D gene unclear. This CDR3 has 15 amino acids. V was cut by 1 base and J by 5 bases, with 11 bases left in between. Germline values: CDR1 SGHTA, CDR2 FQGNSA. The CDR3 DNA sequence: TGTGCCAGCAGCTTAGGGGTTCTGGGGACCGGGGAGCTGTTTTTT. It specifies CASSLGVLGTGELFF.

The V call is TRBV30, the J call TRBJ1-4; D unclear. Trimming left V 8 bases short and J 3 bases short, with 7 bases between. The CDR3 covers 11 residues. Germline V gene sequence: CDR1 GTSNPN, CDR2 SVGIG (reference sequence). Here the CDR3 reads CAGMANEKLFF. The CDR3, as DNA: TGTGCCGGTATGGCTAATGAAAAACTGTTTTTT.